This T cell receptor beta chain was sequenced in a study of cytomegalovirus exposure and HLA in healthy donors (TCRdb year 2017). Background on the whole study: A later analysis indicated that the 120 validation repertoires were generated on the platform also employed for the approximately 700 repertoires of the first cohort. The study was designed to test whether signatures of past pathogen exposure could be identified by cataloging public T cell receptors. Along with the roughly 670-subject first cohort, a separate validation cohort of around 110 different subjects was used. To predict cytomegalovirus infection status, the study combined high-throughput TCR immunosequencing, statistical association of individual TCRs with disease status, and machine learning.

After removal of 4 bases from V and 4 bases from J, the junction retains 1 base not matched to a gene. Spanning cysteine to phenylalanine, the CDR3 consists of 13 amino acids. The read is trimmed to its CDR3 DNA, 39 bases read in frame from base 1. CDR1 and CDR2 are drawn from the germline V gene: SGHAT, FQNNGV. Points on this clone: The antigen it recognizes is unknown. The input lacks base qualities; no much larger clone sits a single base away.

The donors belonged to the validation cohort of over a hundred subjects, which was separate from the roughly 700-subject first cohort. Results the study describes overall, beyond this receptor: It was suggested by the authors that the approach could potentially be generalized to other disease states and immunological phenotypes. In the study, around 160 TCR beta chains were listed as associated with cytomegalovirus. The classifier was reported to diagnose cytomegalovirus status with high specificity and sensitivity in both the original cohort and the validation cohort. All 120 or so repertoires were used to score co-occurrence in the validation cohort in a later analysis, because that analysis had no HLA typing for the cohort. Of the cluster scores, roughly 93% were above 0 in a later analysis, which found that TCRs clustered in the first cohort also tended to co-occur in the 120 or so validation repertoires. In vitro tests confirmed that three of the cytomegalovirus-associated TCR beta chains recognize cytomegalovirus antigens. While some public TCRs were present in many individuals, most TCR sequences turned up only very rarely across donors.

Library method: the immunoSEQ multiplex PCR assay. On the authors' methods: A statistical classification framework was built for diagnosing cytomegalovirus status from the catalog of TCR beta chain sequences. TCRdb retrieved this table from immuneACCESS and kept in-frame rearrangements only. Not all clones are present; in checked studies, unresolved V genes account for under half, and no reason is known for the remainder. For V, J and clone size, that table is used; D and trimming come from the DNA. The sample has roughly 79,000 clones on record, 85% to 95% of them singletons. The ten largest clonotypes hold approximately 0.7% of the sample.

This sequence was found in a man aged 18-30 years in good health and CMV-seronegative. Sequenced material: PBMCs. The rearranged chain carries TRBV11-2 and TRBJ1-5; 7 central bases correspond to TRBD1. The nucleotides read TGTGCCAGCAGCTCGGGACAGAATCAGCCCCAGCATTTT. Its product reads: CASSSGQNQPQHF.